Sequencing of this T cell receptor (beta chain) was carried out in a study of molecular identifiers for immune sequencing clone quantification (dated by TCRdb to the late 2010s). Background on the whole study: For a replicate experiment, RNA from roughly 20,000 or 100,000 naive CD8 T cells was divided into five aliquots, and four of the five aliquots were sequenced. The study was a methods study using CD8 T cells to benchmark molecular-identifier clustering-based TCR repertoire sequencing (MIDCIRS) and TCR RNA copy counting. Beyond this particular receptor, the publication reports: When barcode sub-clustering was omitted, TCR diversity was inflated by chimeric consensus sequences, with chimeras reaching as high as 47%. A single cell's worth of spiked-in Jurkat TCR RNA was reported detectable even among one million naive CD8 T cells. The naive libraries included spiked-in Jurkat TCR RNA (roughly nine copies' worth), and this Jurkat TCR RNA is not part of the donor repertoire. Clones above 20 RNA copies held over 99% of molecules in CMV-specific effector cells but under 1% in naive cells. Approximately 3 recovered TCR RNA copies per cell were obtained by modeling, versus 9 to 10 by digital PCR, implying a capture efficiency of about 30%. Identical TCR molecules sharing a barcode could cause highly expanded clone sizes to be underestimated.

Library preparation employed PCR. Sequencing was performed on an Illumina HiSeq 4000. Preparation of bulk TCR libraries followed a previously described approach, with the TCR primers listed in Table S5. Purification of total RNA was performed with the Qiagen AllPrep DNA/RNA kit. Before analysis, reads from multiple sequencing runs of the same library were pooled. The published analysis was carried out like this. Reads were retained only if an exact TCR constant sequence was present, and the retained reads were trimmed to 150 nt and grouped according to their 12-nt molecular barcodes. Reads within each barcode group were sub-clustered using a 15% Levenshtein threshold, and quality-weighted consensus sequences were constructed for each RNA molecule. Non-functional sequences were excluded, and lower-count sequences lying one edit away from another sequence were also excluded. Based on fitting two negative binomial distributions, any barcode sub-cluster with under 20% of the maximum read count was discarded. Clones were called with MiXCR by TCRdb after fastp trimmed the public reads at Q25, and only in-frame beta chains were retained. Merged by CDR3 protein, the rows form single entries marked with the most common genes and DNA. The V and J calls and clone size come from TCRdb's table, not from the authors' own analysis. Present in this sample are about 640,000 distinct CDR3 sequences, 15% to 20% of which were seen just once. The ten largest clones take up 0.85% of the sample.

On this clonotype: It lacks a known antigen. Being one base from a much bigger clone, this may be a read error.

Libraries of naive CD8 T cells were generated from around 20,000 to 1,000,000 sorted cells, with 10%, 30% or 50% of the purified RNA used. Naive CD8 T cells were FACS-sorted as CD8+CD4-CCR7+CD45RA+ on a BD FACSAria II into RLT Plus buffer. Nine to eleven TCR copies' worth of Jurkat RNA were spiked into roughly 19,000-1,000,000 naive CD8 T cell samples to test detection sensitivity. Enrichment of CD8 T cells was performed with RosetteSep CD8+ T Cell Enrichment Cocktail and Ficoll-Paque, after which ACK red cell lysis was carried out. The V end loses 4 bases and the J end loses 1 base, and a stretch of 17 bases separates them. The CDR3 runs 15 residues from the cysteine to the phenylalanine. CDR3 DNA is the only sequence kept; it has 45 bases, read in frame from the first base. The germline V gene (reference sequence) sets CDR1 to DFQATT and CDR2 to SNEGSKA.

The sequence joins TRBV20-1 to TRBJ2-7; possibly the D gene is TRBD1, per 6 matching bases. The source of this sequence is a human donor in good health. Some libraries in this study had Jurkat cell RNA spiked in. Input material: naive CD8+ T cells from blood, with Jurkat cell RNA spiked in. The cell subset or site label, as the study defines it: FACS-sorted CD8+CD4-CCR7+CD45RA+ naive T cells. The encoded CDR3 is CSAKSPRGRSYEQYF. The DNA sequence reads TGCAGTGCTAAGAGCCCCAGGGGTCGATCCTACGAGCAGTACTTC.